This T cell receptor (beta chain) was recovered during a study of CD8+ T cells in alopecia areata. Stated treatment: oral pan-JAK inhibitor, 5-10 mg twice daily. CD4+ and CD8+ T cells were sorted from PBMCs. This clone was observed a handful of times. The antigen is not known. General study points: The study also sequences resident alphabeta T cells of normal skin in scalp samples.

Reverse transcribed after extraction, RNA yielded cDNA as the sequencing template. TCRdb's table, derived via immunoSEQ multiplex PCR, lists solely in-frame clones and lacks some. The sample records over 90,000 clones, 85% to 90% being singletons. The V gene lost 3 bases and the J gene lost 4 bases, with 12 bases spanning the gap. The CDR3 extends over 15 amino acids. Germline values: CDR1 MNHEY, CDR2 SMNVEV (reference sequence). The TCR comes from a human donor with alopecia areata. Sequencing used CD8+ T cells sorted from blood, obtained around week 30, from a patient treated with tofacitinib. The chain couples TRBV27 to TRBJ2-2; D possibly corresponds to TRBD1 (6 bases). The DNA of the CDR3 is TGTGCCAGCAGTTTCCAGGGGCGAGGCACCGGGGAGCTGTTTTTT. Its translation: CASSFQGRGTGELFF.